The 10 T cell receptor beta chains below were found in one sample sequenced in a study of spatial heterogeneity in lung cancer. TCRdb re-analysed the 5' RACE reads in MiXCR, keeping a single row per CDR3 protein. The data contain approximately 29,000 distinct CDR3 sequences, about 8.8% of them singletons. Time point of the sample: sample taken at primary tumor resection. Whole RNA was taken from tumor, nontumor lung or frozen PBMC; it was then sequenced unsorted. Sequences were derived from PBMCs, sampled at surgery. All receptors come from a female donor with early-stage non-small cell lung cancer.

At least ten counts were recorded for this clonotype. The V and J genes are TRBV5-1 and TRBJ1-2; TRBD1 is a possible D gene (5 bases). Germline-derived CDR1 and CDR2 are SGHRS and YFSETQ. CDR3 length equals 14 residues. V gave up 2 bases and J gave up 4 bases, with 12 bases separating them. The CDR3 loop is CASSFGDHSYGYTF. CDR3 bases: TGCGCCAGCAGCTTCGGGGACCACTCCTATGGCTACACCTTC.

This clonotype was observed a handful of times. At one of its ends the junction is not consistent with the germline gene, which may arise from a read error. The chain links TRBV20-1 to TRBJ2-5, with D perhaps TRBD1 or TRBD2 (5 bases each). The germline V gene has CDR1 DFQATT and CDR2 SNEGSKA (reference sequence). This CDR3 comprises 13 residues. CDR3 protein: CSAYRDDQGTQYF. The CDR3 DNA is TGCAGTGCTTATCGGGACGATCAAGGGACCCAGTACTTC.

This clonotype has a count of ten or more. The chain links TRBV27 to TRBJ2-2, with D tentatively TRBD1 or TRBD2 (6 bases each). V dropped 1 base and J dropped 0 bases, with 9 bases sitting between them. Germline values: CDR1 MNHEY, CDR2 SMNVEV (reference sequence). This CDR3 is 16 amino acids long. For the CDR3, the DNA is TGTGCCAGCAGTTTATACGGGGGCGCGAACACCGGGGAGCTGTTTTTT. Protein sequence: CASSLYGGANTGELFF.

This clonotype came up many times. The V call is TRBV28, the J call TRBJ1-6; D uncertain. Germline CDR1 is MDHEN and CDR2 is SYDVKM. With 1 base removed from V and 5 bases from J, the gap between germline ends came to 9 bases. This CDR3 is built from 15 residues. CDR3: CASSLSAPDNSPLHF. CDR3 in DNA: TGTGCCAGCAGTTTATCGGCACCGGATAATTCACCCCTCCACTTT.

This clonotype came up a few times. The CDR3 DNA sequence: TGTGCCAGCAGCCTCACTACAGGGCGCTACGAGCAGTACGTC. Amino acids: CASSLTTGRYEQYV. The chain links TRBV11-2 to TRBJ2-7; D possibly corresponds to TRBD1 (6 bases). Trimming pared 5 bases from V and 3 bases from J, leaving 14 bases between. CDR1 SGHAT and CDR2 FQNNGV come from the germline V gene. The CDR3 length is 14 residues.

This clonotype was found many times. The CDR3 here is CASSPGTGGGRGQETQYF. For the CDR3, the DNA is TGTGCCAGCAGCCCCGGGACAGGGGGAGGTCGAGGCCAAGAGACCCAGTACTTC. V and J are TRBV11-2 and TRBJ2-5; 11 nucleotides align to TRBD1. Germline CDR1 is SGHAT and CDR2 is FQNNGV. This CDR3 region has 18 residues. V was pared by 5 bases and J by 1 base, with 12 bases of the junction left unmatched.

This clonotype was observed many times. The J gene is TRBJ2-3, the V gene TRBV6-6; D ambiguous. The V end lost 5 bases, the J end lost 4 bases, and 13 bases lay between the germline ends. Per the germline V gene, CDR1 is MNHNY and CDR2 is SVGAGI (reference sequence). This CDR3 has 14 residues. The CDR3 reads CASSPRVAPDTQYF. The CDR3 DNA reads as TGTGCCAGCAGTCCCCGGGTCGCTCCAGATACGCAGTATTTT.

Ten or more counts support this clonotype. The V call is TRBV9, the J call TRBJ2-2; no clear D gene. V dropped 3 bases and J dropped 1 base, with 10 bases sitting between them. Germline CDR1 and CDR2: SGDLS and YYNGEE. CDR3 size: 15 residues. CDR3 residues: CASSERTVNTGELFF. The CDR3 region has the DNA TGTGCCAGCAGCGAACGGACGGTGAACACCGGGGAGCTGTTTTTT.

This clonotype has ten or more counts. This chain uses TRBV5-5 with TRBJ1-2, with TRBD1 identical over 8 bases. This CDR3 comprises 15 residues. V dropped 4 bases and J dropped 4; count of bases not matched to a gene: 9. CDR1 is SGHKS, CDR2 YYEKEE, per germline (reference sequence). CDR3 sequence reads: CASSSGQGPGYGYTF. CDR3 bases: TGTGCCAGCAGCAGCGGACAGGGCCCAGGCTATGGCTACACCTTC.

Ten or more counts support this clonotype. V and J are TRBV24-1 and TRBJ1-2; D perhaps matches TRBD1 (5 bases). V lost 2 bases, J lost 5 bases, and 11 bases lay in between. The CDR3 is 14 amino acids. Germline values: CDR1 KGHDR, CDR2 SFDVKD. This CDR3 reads CATSDSGPLYGYTF. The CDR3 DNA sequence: TGTGCCACCAGTGATTCGGGACCGCTGTATGGCTACACCTTC.